This is a list of T cell receptor beta chains from one sample in a study of cytomegalovirus exposure and HLA in healthy donors. The data were produced by immunoSEQ multiplex PCR, yet TCRdb's version contains in-frame clones alone and is incomplete. Of around 200,000 clones in the sample, 83% are singletons; the top ten hold around 1.6%. The sample was PBMCs. The receptor source for this set is a man aged 45-65 years in good health and CMV-seronegative. Both conserved end residues are trimmed from each CDR3. A D gene is named only where the DNA matches it firmly.

J: TRBJ2-7
D: TRBD1
V: TRBV7-2
CDR3: ASSSRDRGSEQY

J: TRBJ2-3
D: .
V: TRBV19
CDR3: ASSAETDTQY

J: TRBJ2-7
D: TRBD2
V: TRBV7-9
CDR3: SSSPTSGGTYEQY

J: TRBJ1-1
D: .
V: TRBV29-1
CDR3: SVDRDTLNTEAF

J: TRBJ1-4
D: TRBD1
V: TRBV5-1
CDR3: ASSGGQVHEKLF

J: TRBJ2-2
D: TRBD2
V: TRBV7-6
CDR3: ASSPRRTSGTGELF

J: TRBJ2-5
D: TRBD2
V: TRBV7-7
CDR3: ASSFSGRLETQY

J: TRBJ2-7
D: TRBD2
V: TRBV7-2
CDR3: ASSLKGGAGGGEQY

J: TRBJ1-2
D: .
V: TRBV19
CDR3: ASSKGSSEANYGYT

J: TRBJ2-7
D: .
V: TRBV11-2
CDR3: ASSLVDMGEQY

J: TRBJ1-3
D: .
V: TRBV7-3
CDR3: ASSSISGPGNTIY

J: TRBJ1-5
D: .
V: TRBV7-2
CDR3: ASSLYRNQPQH

J: TRBJ1-2
D: .
V: TRBV14
CDR3: ASSLSAGGYT

J: TRBJ1-1
D: .
V: TRBV6-5
CDR3: ASRGRIGKAF

J: TRBJ2-5
D: .
V: TRBV7-2
CDR3: ASSSMGGLSILH

J: TRBJ2-7
D: .
V: TRBV5-1
CDR3: ASSLGQGISYEQY

J: TRBJ2-7
D: TRBD1
V: TRBV30
CDR3: AWSLQGHEQY

J: TRBJ2-1
D: TRBD2
V: TRBV7-3
CDR3: ASSSTSAGARNEQF

J: TRBJ1-3
D: .
V: TRBV6-5
CDR3: ASSYGPNPGNTIY

J: TRBJ2-2
D: .
V: TRBV4-3
CDR3: ASSQIYGELF

J: TRBJ2-1
D: TRBD2
V: TRBV7-9
CDR3: ASSQTSSHNEQF

J: TRBJ2-1
D: .
V: TRBV21-1
CDR3: ASSKALQAGAAYNEQF

J: TRBJ1-2
D: .
V: TRBV11-2
CDR3: ASSLDQIHGYT

J: TRBJ2-5
D: TRBD2
V: TRBV5-1
CDR3: ASSFGGAEETQY

J: TRBJ1-1
D: .
V: TRBV7-3
CDR3: ASSSRVPNTEAF

J: TRBJ2-2
D: .
V: TRBV5-1
CDR3: ASSLSQGRTGELF

J: TRBJ2-7
D: .
V: TRBV30
CDR3: AWRGRGRSYEQY

J: TRBJ1-2
D: TRBD1
V: TRBV4-3
CDR3: ASSPEPGGQGGYT

J: TRBJ1-3
D: .
V: TRBV6-5
CDR3: ASSYLQGSGNTIY

J: TRBJ2-2
D: .
V: TRBV7-7
CDR3: ASSPTRTNTGELF

J: TRBJ2-1
D: .
V: TRBV7-9
CDR3: SSSLFPGGLTRNEQF